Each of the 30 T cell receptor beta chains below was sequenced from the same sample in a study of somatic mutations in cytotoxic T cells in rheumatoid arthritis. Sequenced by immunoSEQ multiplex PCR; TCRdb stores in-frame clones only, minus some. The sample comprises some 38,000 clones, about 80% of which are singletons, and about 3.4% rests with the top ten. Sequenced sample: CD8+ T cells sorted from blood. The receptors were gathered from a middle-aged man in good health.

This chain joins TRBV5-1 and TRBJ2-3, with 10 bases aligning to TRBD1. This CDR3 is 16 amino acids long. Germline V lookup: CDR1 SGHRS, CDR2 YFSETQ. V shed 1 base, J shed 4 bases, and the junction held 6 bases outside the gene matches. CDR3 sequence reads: CASSLFSTGGPDTQYF. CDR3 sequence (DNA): TGCGCCAGCAGCTTGTTTTCGACAGGGGGCCCAGATACGCAGTATTTT.

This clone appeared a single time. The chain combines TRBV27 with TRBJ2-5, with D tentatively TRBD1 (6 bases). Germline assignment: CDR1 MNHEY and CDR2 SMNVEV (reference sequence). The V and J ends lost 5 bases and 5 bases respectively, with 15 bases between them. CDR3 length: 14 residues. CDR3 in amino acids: CASSLLTGSETQYF. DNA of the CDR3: TGTGCCAGCAGTCTATTGACAGGATCGGAGACCCAGTACTTC.

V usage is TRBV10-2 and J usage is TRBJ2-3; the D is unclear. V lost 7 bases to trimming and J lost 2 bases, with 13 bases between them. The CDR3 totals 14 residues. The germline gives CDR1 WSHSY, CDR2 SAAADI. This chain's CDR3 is CASIVGSSTDTQYF. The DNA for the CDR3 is TGCGCCAGCATAGTAGGATCGTCCACAGATACGCAGTATTTT.

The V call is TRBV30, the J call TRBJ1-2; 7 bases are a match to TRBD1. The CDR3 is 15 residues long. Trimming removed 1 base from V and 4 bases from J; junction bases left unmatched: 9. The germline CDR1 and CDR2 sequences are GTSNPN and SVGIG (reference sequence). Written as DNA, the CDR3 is TGTGCCTGGAGTGACGACAGGGTTTACTCCTATGGCTACACCTTC. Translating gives CAWSDDRVYSYGYTF.

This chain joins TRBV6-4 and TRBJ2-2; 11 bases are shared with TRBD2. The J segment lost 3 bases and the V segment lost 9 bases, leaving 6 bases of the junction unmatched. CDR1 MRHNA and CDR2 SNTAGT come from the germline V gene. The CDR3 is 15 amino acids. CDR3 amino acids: CARGLAGGHTGELFF. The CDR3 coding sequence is TGTGCCAGGGGGCTAGCGGGAGGACACACCGGGGAGCTGTTTTTT.

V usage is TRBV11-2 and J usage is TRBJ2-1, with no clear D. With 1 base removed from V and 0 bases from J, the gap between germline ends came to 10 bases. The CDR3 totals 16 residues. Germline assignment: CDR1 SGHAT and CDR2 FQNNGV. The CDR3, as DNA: TGTGCCAGCAGCTTAGTGGTACGAAGCTCCTACAATGAGCAGTTCTTC. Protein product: CASSLVVRSSYNEQFF.

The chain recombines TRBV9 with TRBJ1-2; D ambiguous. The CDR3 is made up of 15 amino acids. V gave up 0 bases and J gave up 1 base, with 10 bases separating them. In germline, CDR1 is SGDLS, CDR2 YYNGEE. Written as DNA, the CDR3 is TGTGCCAGCAGCGTAGAGGACGGATTTAACTATGGCTACACCTTC. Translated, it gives CASSVEDGFNYGYTF. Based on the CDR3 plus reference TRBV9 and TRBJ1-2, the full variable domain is DSGVTQTPKHLITATGQRVTLRCSPRSGDLSVYWYQQSLDQGLQFLIQYYNGEERAKGNILERFSAQQFPDLHSELNLSSLELGDSALYFCASSVEDGFNYGYTFGSGTRLTVV.

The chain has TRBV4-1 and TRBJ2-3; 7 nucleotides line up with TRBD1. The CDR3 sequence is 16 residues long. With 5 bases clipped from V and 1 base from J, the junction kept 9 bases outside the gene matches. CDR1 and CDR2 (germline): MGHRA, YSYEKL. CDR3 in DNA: TGCGCCAGCAGCGTCGGAAGACAGGGCGGCACAGATACGCAGTATTTT. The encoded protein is CASSVGRQGGTDTQYF.

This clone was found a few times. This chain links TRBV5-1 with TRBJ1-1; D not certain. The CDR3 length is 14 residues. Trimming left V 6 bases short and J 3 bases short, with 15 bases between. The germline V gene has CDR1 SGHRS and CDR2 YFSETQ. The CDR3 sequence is CASNKETPYTEAFF. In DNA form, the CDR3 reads TGCGCCAGCAATAAGGAGACACCGTACACTGAAGCTTTCTTT.

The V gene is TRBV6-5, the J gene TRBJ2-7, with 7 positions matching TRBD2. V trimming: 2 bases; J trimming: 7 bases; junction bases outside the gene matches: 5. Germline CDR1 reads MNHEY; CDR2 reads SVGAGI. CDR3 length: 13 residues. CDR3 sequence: CASSYGGEGEQYF. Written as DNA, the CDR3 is TGTGCCAGCAGTTACGGGGGGGAGGGTGAGCAGTACTTC.

CDR3 amino acids: CASSLGATTYNEQFF. CDR3 sequence (DNA): TGTGCCAGCAGCTTAGGCGCCACAACTTACAATGAGCAGTTCTTC. The chain links TRBV11-2 to TRBJ2-1; the D is unclear. V lost 1 base and J lost 4, with 11 bases in between. The germline V gene has CDR1 SGHAT and CDR2 FQNNGV. The CDR3 sequence is 15 residues long.

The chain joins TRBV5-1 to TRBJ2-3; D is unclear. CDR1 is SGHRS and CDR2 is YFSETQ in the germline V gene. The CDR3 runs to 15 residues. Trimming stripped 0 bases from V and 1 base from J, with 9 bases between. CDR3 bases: TGCGCCAGCAGCTTGGTCGACTCCCGCACAGATACGCAGTATTTT. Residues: CASSLVDSRTDTQYF.

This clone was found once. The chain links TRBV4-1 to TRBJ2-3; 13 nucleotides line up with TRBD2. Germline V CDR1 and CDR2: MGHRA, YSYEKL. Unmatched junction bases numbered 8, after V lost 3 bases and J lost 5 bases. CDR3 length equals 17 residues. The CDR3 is CASSQGRTSGRRDTQYF. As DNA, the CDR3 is TGCGCCAGCAGCCAGGGACGGACTAGCGGGAGAAGAGATACGCAGTATTTT.

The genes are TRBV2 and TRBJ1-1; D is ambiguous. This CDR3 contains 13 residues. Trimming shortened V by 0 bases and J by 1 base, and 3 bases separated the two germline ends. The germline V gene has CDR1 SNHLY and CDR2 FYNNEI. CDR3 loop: CASSEARNTEAFF. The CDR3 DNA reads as TGTGCCAGCAGTGAAGCGAGGAACACTGAAGCTTTCTTT.

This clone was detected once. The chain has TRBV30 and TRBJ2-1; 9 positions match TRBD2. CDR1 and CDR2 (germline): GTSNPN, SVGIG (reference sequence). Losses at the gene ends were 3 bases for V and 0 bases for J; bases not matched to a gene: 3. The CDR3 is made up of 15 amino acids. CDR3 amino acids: CAWRGRGGSYNEQFF. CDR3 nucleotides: TGTGCCTGGAGAGGGCGGGGGGGCTCCTACAATGAGCAGTTCTTC.

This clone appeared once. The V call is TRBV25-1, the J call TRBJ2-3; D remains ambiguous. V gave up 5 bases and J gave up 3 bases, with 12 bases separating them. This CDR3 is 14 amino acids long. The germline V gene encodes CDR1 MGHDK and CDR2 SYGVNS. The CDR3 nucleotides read TGTGCCAGCAGTTCCGGAGTATGGACAGATACGCAGTATTTT. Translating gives CASSSGVWTDTQYF.

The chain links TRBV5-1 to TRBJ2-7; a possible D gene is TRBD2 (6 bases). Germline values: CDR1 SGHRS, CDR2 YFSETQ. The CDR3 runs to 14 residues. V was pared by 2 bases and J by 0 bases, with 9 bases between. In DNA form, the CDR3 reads TGCGCCAGCAGCTTTTTCGGGAGCTCCTACGAGCAGTACTTC. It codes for CASSFFGSSYEQYF.

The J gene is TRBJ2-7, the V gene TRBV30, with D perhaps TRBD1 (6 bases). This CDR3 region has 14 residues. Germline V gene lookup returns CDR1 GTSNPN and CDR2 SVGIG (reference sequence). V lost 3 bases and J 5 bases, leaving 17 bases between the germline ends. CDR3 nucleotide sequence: TGTGCCTGGAGCGAAGGGGGACCGGCAAACGAGCAGTACTTC. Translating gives CAWSEGGPANEQYF.

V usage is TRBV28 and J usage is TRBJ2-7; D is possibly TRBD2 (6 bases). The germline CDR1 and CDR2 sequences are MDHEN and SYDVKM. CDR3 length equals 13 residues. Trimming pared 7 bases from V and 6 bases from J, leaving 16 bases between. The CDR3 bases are TGTGCCAGCACCTGGGACTTTGGTTTCGAGCAGTACTTC. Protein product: CASTWDFGFEQYF.

The CDR3 bases are TGTGCCAGCAGGGGACTAGCGGGAGCTCCAGAGACCCAGTACTTC. This gives the protein CASRGLAGAPETQYF. The V and J genes are TRBV27 and TRBJ2-5; 14 bases align to TRBD2. V shed 6 bases, J shed 4 bases, and the junction held 4 bases outside the gene matches. CDR1 and CDR2 from the germline V gene are MNHEY and SMNVEV (reference sequence). The CDR3 loop spans 15 amino acids.

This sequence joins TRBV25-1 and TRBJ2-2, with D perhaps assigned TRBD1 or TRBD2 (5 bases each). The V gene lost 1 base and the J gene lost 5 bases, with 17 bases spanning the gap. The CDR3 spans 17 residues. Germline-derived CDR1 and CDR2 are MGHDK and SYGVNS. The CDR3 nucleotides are TGTGCCAGCAGTGAATTTAAAGGGGAGTTGAGAACCGGGGAGCTGTTTTTT. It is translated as CASSEFKGELRTGELFF.

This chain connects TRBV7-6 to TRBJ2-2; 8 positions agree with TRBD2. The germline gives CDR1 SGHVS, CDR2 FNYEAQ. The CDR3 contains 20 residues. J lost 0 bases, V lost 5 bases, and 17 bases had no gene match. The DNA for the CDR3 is TGTGCCAGCAGCGGACCCTCCAGGAACGGGAGGGACGCGAACACCGGGGAGCTGTTTTTT. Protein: CASSGPSRNGRDANTGELFF.

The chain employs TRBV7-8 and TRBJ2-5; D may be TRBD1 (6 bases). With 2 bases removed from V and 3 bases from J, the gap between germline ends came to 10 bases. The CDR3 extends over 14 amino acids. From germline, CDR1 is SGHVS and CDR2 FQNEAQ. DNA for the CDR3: TGTGCCAGCAGCTTAAATCAGGGGAAAGAGACCCAGTACTTC. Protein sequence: CASSLNQGKETQYF.

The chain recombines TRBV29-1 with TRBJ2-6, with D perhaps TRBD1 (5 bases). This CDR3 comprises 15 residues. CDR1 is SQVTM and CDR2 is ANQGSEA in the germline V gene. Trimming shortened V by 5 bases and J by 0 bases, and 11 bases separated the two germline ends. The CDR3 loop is CSVLGHSSGANVLTF. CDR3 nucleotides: TGCAGCGTTTTAGGACACAGCTCTGGGGCCAACGTCCTGACTTTC.

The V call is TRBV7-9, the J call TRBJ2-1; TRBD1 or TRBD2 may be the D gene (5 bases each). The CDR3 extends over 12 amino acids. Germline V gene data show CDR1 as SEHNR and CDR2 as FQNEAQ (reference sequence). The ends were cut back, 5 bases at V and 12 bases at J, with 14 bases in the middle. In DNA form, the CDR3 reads TGTGCCAGCAGCATTGGGGACGAGACGCAGTTCTTC. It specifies CASSIGDETQFF. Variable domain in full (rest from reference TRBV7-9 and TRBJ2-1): DTGVSQNPRHKITKRGQNVTFRCDPISEHNRLYWYRQTLGQGPEFLTYFQNEAQLEKSRLLSDRFSAERPKGSFSTLEIQRTEQGDSAMYLCASSIGDETQFFGPGTRLTVL.

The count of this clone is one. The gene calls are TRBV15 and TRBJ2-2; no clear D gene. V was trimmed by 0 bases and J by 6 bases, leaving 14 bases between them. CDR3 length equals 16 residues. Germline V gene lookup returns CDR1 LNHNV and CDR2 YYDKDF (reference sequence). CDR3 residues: CATSRESGKGPGELFF. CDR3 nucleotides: TGTGCCACCAGCAGAGAATCCGGAAAGGGTCCCGGGGAGCTGTTTTTT.

The CDR3: CASSTDENTEAFF. In nucleotides, the CDR3 is TGTGCCAGCAGCACGGACGAGAACACTGAAGCTTTCTTT. The genes are TRBV28 and TRBJ1-1; D gene unclear. The CDR3 runs 13 residues. Germline CDR1 is MDHEN and CDR2 is SYDVKM. V gave up 6 bases and J gave up 1 base, with 9 bases separating them.

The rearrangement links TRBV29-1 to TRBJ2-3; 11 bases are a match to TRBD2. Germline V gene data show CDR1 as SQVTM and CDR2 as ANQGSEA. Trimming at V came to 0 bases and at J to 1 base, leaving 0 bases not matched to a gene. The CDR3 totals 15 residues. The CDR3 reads CSVEEGLAGTDTQYF. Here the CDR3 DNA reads TGCAGCGTTGAAGAGGGACTAGCGGGCACAGATACGCAGTATTTT.

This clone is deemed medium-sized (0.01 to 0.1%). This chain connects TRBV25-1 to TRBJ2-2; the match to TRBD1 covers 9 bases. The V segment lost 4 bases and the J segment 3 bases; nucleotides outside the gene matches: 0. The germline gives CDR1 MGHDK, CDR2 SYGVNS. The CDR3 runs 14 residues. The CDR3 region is CASSGTGDTGELFF. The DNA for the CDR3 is TGTGCCAGCAGTGGGACAGGGGACACCGGGGAGCTGTTTTTT. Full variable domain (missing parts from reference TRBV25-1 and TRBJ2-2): EADIYQTPRYLVIGTGKKITLECSQTMGHDKMYWYQQDPGMELHLIHYSYGVNSTEKGDLSSESTVSRIRTEHFPLTLESARPSHTSQYLCASSGTGDTGELFFGEGSRLTVL.

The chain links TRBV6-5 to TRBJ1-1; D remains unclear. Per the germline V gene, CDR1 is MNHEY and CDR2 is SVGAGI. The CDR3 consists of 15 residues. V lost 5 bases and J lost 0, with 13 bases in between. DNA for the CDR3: TGTGCCAGCAGTAACCTCGGACGGTTGAACACTGAAGCTTTCTTT. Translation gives CASSNLGRLNTEAFF.